This TCR beta chain originates from a study of T cells in Graves' hyperthyroidism and ophthalmopathy. This clonotype occurred many times. There were TCR beta CDR3 regions amplified from RNA transcripts. RT-PCR in the first round (using the HTBI primer set) targeted the TCR CDR3. TCRdb re-called the multiplex PCR reads through MiXCR, storing one row per CDR3 protein. This table holds about 680,000 distinct CDR3 sequences, 35% found once. The CDR3 has 16 residues. CDR1 is DFQATT, CDR2 SNEGSKA, per germline (reference sequence). The V gene end was trimmed by 0 bases and the J gene end by 0 bases; junction bases not matched to a gene: 7.

Sequenced sample: blood. This clonotype was sampled from a woman in her thirties or forties with Graves' hyperthyroidism. The chain is built from TRBV20-1 and TRBJ2-7; 8 nucleotides match TRBD2. CDR3 protein: CSARDLSSGNSYEQYF. CDR3 in DNA: TGCAGTGCTAGAGATCTTAGTAGCGGGAACTCCTACGAGCAGTACTTC.